This T cell receptor beta chain came from a study of blood T cells in healthy people across ages. PCR was performed a second time for about 6 to 12 cycles using a sample-barcoded 5' primer and a J-beta primer mix. CDR3-containing paired-end reads numbered at least 3 million in each sample. TCRdb processed the 5' RACE reads anew with MiXCR; each CDR3 protein has one entry. The data show roughly 1.6 million distinct CDR3 sequences, around 36% seen once. The CDR3 has 9 amino acids. The germline V gene encodes CDR1 DFQATT and CDR2 SNEGSKA (reference sequence). As concerns this clonotype: Its antigen is as yet unknown. A much larger clonotype is one base distant, so this may be a read error.

Study results and caveats: Higher naive T cell percentage went strongly together with higher TCR beta diversity.

About 10 milliliters of peripheral blood were drawn from each donor into EDTA-treated tubes. Each sample had at least 6.5 million PBMCs isolated. Source material: blood. This rearrangement joins TRBV20-1 to TRBJ2-3; D is unresolved. This receptor was identified in a woman aged 30 to 39 in good health. Here the CDR3 DNA reads TGCAGCGATGGGGATACGCAGTATTTT. It yields the protein CSDGDTQYF.